These 11 T cell receptor beta chains share one sample of origin, sequenced in a study of T cells in localized non-small cell lung cancer. Some clones are missing from TCRdb's copy, which holds only in-frame ones; the method was immunoSEQ multiplex PCR. The table shows approximately 24,000 clones, with around 90% occurring only once. This sample comprised peripheral blood, obtained before any cancer treatment. All receptors derive from a female donor over 55 with stage II squamous cell lung carcinoma.

The sample holds one count of this clone. The chain is built from TRBV7-9 and TRBJ1-3, with D unclear. There are 14 residues in the CDR3. Per germline, CDR1 SEHNR and CDR2 FQNEAQ (reference sequence). V lost 2 bases to trimming and J lost 4 bases, with 9 bases between them. CDR3 DNA sequence: TGTGCCAGCAGCTTAAAAACGGTCGGAAACACCATATATTTT. Translating it yields CASSLKTVGNTIYF.

The V gene is TRBV10-3, the J gene TRBJ1-1; the D gene is possibly TRBD1 (5 bases). CDR1 ENHRY and CDR2 SYGVKD come from the germline V gene. CDR3 length: 15 residues. Trimming shortened V by 2 bases and J by 4 bases, and 14 bases separated the two germline ends. CDR3 loop: CAISEGGGGSTEAFF. CDR3 DNA: TGTGCCATCAGTGAGGGTGGTGGGGGGAGCACTGAAGCTTTCTTT.

This chain links TRBV7-9 with TRBJ2-7; TRBD2 matches at 10 bases. CDR3 length: 15 amino acids. J was trimmed by 4 bases and V by 4 bases; bases with no gene match: 7. In germline, CDR1 is SEHNR, CDR2 FQNEAQ (reference sequence). CDR3 residues: CASSYPTSGSYEQYF. As DNA, the CDR3 is TGTGCCAGCAGCTATCCGACTAGCGGGTCTTACGAGCAGTACTTC.

The chain employs TRBV10-3 and TRBJ1-4; the D is unclear. Germline V gives CDR1 ENHRY, CDR2 SYGVKD. The CDR3 runs to 14 residues. Between the trimmed V and J ends, which lost 3 bases and 3 bases, there was a span of 8 bases. CDR3 protein: CAISDSQSNEKLFF. CDR3 nucleotide sequence: TGTGCCATCAGTGATTCCCAGTCTAATGAAAAACTGTTTTTT.

The V call is TRBV4-1, the J call TRBJ2-1; 8 bases are shared with TRBD2. Germline assignment: CDR1 MGHRA and CDR2 YSYEKL. The CDR3 totals 17 residues. V lost 4 bases, J lost 7 bases, and 15 bases stayed unmatched. CDR3 sequence reads: CASSLATGTSRKNEQFF. In nucleotides, the CDR3 is TGCGCCAGCAGCCTTGCCACCGGGACTAGTCGGAAGAATGAGCAGTTCTTC.

The chain links TRBV5-6 to TRBJ2-5; no definite D call. Germline lookup yields CDR1 SGHDT and CDR2 YYEEEE. V lost 1 base and J lost 4, with 17 bases in between. The CDR3 is 16 residues long. CDR3 residues: CASSLPYRGKSETQYF. Here the CDR3 DNA reads TGTGCCAGCAGCTTGCCTTATAGAGGCAAATCAGAGACCCAGTACTTC.

The rearrangement uses TRBV27 and TRBJ2-7, with D perhaps being TRBD1 or TRBD2 (5 bases each). CDR3 length: 12 residues. Germline CDR1 is MNHEY and CDR2 is SMNVEV (reference sequence). V gave up 5 bases and J gave up 6 bases, with 11 bases separating them. The CDR3 protein is CASSRFGGEQYF. The CDR3 nucleotides are TGTGCCAGCAGTAGGTTTGGGGGCGAGCAGTACTTC.

The chain joins TRBV14 to TRBJ2-6; the D gene could be TRBD1 or TRBD2 (6 bases each). CDR1 and CDR2 from the germline V gene are SGHDN and FVKESK. V lost 8 bases and J 2 bases, leaving 7 bases between the germline ends. The CDR3 has 13 amino acids. CDR3 residues: CASRGPGANVLTF. The CDR3 bases are TGTGCCAGCCGGGGGCCTGGGGCCAACGTCCTGACTTTC. The full variable domain, with the rest looked up from reference TRBV14 and TRBJ2-6, is EAGVTQFPSHSVIEKGQTVTLRCDPISGHDNLYWYRRVMGKEIKFLLHFVKESKQDESGMPNNRFLAERTGGTYSTLKVQPAELEDSGVYFCASRGPGANVLTFGAGSRLTVL.

V is TRBV6-1 and J is TRBJ2-3; 7 bases align to TRBD2. The CDR3 loop spans 15 amino acids. V trimming: 6 bases; J trimming: 1 base; junction bases outside the gene matches: 7. Germline CDR1 and CDR2: MNHNS and SASEGT. CDR3 DNA sequence: TGTGCCAGCAGGGAGCTAGCGGAAGGCACAGATACGCAGTATTTT. Its protein product is CASRELAEGTDTQYF.

Here the CDR3 DNA reads TGTGCCAGCAGCTCCCGACTAGCGTCAGGGGTGCAGTACTTC. It codes for CASSSRLASGVQYF. The chain joins TRBV11-2 to TRBJ2-7, with 8 nucleotides matching TRBD2. Per germline, CDR1 SGHAT and CDR2 FQNNGV. This CDR3 is 14 amino acids long. Losses at the gene ends were 4 bases for V and 9 bases for J; bases not matched to a gene: 11.

V is TRBV4-1 and J is TRBJ2-2; TRBD2 agrees at 12 bases. The CDR3 runs 16 residues. Germline V lookup: CDR1 MGHRA, CDR2 YSYEKL. After removal of 5 bases from V and 8 bases from J, the junction contained 9 bases not matched to a gene. CDR3 region: CASSSAWTSGKGELFF. As DNA, the CDR3 is TGCGCCAGCAGCTCCGCTTGGACTAGCGGGAAGGGGGAGCTGTTTTTT.